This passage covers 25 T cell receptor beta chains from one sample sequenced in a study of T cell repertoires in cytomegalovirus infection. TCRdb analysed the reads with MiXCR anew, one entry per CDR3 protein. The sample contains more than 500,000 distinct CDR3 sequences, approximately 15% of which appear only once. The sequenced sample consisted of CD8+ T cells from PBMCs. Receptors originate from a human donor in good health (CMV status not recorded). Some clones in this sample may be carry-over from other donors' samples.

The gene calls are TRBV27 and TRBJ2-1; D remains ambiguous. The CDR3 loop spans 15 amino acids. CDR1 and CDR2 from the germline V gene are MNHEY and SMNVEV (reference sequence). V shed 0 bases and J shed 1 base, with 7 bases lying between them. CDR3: CASSLSQNSYNEQFF. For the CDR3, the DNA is TGTGCCAGCAGTTTATCGCAGAATTCCTACAATGAGCAGTTCTTC.

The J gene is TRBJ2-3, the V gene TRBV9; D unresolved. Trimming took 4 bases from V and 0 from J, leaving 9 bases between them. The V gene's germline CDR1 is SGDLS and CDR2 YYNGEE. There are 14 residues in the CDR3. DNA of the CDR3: TGTGCCAGCAGCCCCTATCTTAGCACAGATACGCAGTATTTT. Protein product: CASSPYLSTDTQYF.

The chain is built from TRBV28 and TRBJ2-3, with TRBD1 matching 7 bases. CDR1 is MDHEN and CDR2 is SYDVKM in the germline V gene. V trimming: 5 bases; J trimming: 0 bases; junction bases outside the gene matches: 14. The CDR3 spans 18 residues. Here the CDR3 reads CASSTPFHRGVSTDTQYF. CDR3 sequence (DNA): TGTGCCAGCAGTACTCCCTTTCACAGGGGCGTAAGCACAGATACGCAGTATTTT.

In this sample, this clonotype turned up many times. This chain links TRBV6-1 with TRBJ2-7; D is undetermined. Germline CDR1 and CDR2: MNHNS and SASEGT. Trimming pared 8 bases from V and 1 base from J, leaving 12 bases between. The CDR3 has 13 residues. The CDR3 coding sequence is TGTGCCAGCCTCAGTACCAGGTCCTACGAGCAGTACTTC. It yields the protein CASLSTRSYEQYF.

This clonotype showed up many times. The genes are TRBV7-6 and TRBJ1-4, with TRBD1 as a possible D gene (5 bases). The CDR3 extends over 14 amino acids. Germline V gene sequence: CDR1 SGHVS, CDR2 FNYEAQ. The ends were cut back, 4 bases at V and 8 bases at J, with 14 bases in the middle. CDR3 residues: CASSSTGGFEKLFF. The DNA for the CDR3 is TGTGCCAGCAGCTCAACGGGGGGATTCGAAAAACTGTTTTTT.

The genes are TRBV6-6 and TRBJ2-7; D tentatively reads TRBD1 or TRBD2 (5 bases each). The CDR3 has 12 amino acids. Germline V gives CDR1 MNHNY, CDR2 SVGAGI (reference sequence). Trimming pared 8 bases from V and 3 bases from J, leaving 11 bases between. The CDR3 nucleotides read TGTGCCAGCGGGGCTAGCATCTACGAGCAGTACTTC. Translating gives CASGASIYEQYF.

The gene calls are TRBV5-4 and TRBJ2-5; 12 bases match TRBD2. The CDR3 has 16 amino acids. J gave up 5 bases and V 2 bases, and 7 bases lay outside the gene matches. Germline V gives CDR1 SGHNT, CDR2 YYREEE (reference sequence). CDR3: CASSFGLAGNLETQYF. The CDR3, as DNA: TGTGCCAGCAGCTTCGGACTAGCGGGGAACTTGGAGACCCAGTACTTC. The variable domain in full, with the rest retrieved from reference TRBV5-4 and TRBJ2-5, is ETGVTQSPTHLIKTRGQQVTLRCSSQSGHNTVSWYQQALGQGPQFIFQYYREEENGRGNFPPRFSGLQFPNYSSELNVNALELDDSALYLCASSFGLAGNLETQYFGPGTRLLVL.

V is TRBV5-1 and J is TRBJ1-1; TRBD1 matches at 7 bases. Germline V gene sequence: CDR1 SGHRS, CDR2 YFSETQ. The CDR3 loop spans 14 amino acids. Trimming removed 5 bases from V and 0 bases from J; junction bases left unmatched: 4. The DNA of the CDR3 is TGCGCCAGCAGGGCAGGGGGAATGAACACTGAAGCTTTCTTT. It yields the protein CASRAGGMNTEAFF.

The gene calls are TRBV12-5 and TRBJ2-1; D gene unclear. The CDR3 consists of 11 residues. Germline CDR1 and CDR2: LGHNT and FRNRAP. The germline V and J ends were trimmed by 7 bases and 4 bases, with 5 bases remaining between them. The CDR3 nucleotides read TGTGCTAGTGCCGAGTACAATGAGCAGTTCTTC. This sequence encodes CASAEYNEQFF.

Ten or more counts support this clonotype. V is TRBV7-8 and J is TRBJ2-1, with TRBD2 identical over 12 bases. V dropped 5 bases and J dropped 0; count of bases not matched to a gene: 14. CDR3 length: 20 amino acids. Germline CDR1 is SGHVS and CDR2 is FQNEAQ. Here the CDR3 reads CASSGRGLAGGPSSYNEQFF. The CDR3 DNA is TGTGCCAGCAGCGGGAGAGGTCTAGCGGGGGGGCCGAGCTCCTACAATGAGCAGTTCTTC.

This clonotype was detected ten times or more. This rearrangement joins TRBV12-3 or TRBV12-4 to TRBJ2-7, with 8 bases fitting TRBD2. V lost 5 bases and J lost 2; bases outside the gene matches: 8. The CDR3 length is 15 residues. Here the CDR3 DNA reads TGTGCCAGCAGTGTGACCGGGACTAGAGCCTACGAGCAGTACTTC. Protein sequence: CASSVTGTRAYEQYF.

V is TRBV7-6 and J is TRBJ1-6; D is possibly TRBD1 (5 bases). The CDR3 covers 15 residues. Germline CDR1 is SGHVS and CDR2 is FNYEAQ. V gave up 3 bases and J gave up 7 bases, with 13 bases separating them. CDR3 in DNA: TGTGCCAGCAGCTTGGGGGACGGGAGGAATTCACCCCTCCACTTT. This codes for CASSLGDGRNSPLHF.

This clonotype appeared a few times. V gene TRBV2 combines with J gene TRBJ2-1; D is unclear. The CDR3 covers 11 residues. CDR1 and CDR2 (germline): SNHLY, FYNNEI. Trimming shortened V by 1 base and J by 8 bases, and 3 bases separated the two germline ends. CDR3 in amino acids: CASSEGDEQFF. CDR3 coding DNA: TGTGCCAGCAGTGAAGGGGATGAGCAGTTCTTC.

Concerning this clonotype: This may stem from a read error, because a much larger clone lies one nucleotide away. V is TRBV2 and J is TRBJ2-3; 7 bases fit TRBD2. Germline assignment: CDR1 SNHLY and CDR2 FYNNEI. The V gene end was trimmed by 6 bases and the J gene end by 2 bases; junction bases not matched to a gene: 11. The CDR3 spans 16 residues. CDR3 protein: CASRGTNGFLTDTQYF. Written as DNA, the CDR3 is TGTGCCAGCAGAGGGACTAACGGGTTTCTCACAGATACGCAGTATTTT.

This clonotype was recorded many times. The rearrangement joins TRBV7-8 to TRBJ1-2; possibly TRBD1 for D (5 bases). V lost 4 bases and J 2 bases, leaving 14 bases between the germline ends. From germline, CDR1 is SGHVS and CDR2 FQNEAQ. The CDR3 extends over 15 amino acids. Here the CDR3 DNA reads TGTGCCAGCAGCTCGCCTAAACAGGCAAACTATGGCTACACCTTC. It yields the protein CASSSPKQANYGYTF.

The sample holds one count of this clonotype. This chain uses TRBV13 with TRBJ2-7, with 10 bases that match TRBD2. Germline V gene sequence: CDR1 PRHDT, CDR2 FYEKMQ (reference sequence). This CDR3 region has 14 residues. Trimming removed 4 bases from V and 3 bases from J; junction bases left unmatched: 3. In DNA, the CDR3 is TGTGCCAGCAGCTCGGGACTAGCGTTCTACGAGCAGTACTTC. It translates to CASSSGLAFYEQYF.

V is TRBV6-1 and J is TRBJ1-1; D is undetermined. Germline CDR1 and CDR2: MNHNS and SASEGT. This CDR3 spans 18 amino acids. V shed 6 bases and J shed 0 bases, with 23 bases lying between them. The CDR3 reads CASSPPGSRPPMNTEAFF. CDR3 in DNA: TGTGCCAGCAGCCCCCCGGGGTCCCGACCGCCTATGAACACTGAAGCTTTCTTT.

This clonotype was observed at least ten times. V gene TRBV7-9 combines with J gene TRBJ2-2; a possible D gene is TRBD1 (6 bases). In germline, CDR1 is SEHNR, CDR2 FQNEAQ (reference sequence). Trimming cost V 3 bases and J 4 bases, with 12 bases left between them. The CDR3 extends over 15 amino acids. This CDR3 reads CASSFQGKGTGELFF. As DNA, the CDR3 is TGTGCCAGCAGCTTCCAGGGGAAGGGCACCGGGGAGCTGTTTTTT.

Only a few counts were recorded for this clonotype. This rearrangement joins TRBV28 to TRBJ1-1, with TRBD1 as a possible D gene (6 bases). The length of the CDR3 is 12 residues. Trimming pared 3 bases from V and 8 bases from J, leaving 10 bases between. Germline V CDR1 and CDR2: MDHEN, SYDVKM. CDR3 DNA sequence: TGTGCCAGCAGTTTGGGACAAAAGGAAGCTTTCTTT. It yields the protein CASSLGQKEAFF.

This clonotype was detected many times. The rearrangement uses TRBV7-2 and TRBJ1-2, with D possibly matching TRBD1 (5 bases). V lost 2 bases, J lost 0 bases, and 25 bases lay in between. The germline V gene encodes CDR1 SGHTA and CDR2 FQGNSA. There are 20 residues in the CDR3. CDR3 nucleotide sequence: TGTGCCAGCAGCTTATGGGCTGCTCAGGGCCCGGTGGTAGCTAACTATGGCTACACCTTC. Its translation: CASSLWAAQGPVVANYGYTF.

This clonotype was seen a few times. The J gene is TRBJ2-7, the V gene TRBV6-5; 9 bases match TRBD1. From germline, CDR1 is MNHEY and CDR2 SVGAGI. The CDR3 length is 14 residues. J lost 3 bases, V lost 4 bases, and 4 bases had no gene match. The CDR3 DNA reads TGTGCCAGCAGTTTTTCGGGACAGGGCTACGAGCAGTACTTC. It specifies CASSFSGQGYEQYF.

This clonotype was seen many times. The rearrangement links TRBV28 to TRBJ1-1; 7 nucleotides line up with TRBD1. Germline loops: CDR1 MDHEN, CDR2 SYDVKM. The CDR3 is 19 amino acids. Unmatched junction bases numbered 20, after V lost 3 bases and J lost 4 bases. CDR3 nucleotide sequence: TGTGCCAGCAGTTTTCGGGTCAACAGGGGTGGGTCAAAAACCACTGAAGCTTTCTTT. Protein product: CASSFRVNRGGSKTTEAFF.

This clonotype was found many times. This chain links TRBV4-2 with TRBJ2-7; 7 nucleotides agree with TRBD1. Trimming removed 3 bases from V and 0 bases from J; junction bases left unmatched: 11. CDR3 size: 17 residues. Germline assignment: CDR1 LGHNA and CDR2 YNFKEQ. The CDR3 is CASSQELLWDSSYEQYF. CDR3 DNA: TGTGCCAGCAGCCAGGAGTTACTATGGGACAGCTCCTACGAGCAGTACTTC.

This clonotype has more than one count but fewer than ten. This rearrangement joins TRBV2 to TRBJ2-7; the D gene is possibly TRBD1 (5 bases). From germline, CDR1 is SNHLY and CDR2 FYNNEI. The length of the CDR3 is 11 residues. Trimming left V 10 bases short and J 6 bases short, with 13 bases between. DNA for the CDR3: TGTGCCACCGTAGACAGTGCCGAGCAGTACTTC. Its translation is CATVDSAEQYF.

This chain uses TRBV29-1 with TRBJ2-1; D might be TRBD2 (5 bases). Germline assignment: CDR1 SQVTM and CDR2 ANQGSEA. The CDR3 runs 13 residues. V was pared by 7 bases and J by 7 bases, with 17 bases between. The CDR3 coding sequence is TGCAGCGCGGACTTGGGAAGGGAAAATGAGCAGTTCTTC. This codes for CSADLGRENEQFF.